The rows below give T cell receptor beta chains drawn from one sample of a study of blood T cell repertoires in COVID-19. Assay used: immunoSEQ multiplex PCR; TCRdb lists only in-frame clones, some missing. The table includes some 180,000 clones, 70% to 80% detected once. The sequenced sample consisted of PBMCs or T cells enriched from blood (not recorded which). The receptors were gathered from a man aged 60 to 75 who had been exposed to COVID-19. Each CDR3 is given with its conserved first and last residue. The D gene is left open where the match is weak. Part of the rows lack a size; the others show once, few, many or a class for expanded clones.

d_gene	v_gene	abundance	j_gene	CDR3aa	CDR3nt
TRBD1	TRBV5-1	.	TRBJ1-4	CASSLQGWGNEKLFF	TGCGCCAGCAGCTTACAGGGGTGGGGTAATGAAAAACTGTTTTTT
.	TRBV5-4	.	TRBJ2-2	CASSLGAEEGELFF	TGTGCCAGCAGCTTGGGGGCGGAGGAGGGGGAGCTGTTTTTT
TRBD1	TRBV19	.	TRBJ1-6	CASSISWTGLDSPLHF	TGTGCCAGTAGTATCTCTTGGACAGGCCTCGATTCACCCCTCCACTTT
TRBD1	TRBV7-2	.	TRBJ2-1	CASSYGQGFLNEQFF	TGTGCCAGCAGCTATGGACAGGGTTTTTTAAATGAGCAGTTCTTC
.	TRBV27	.	TRBJ1-2	CASSQGFGYTF	TGTGCCAGCAGCCAGGGTTTTGGCTACACCTTC
.	TRBV19	.	TRBJ1-2	CASSINGVGYTF	TGTGCCAGTAGTATAAACGGGGTTGGCTACACCTTC
.	TRBV5-1	.	TRBJ1-4	CASSLGGPQEKLFF	TGCGCCAGCAGCCTCGGGGGGCCCCAAGAAAAACTGTTTTTT
.	TRBV6-5	.	TRBJ2-1	CASTDAGSQFF	TGTGCCAGCACCGACGCGGGTAGTCAATTCTTC
.	TRBV3-1/TRBV3-2	.	TRBJ1-2	CASSKQGSEGYTF	TGTGCCAGCAGCAAGCAGGGTTCTGAAGGCTACACCTTC
TRBD1	TRBV19	.	TRBJ1-5	CASKAGTGEIPQHF	TGTGCCAGTAAAGCTGGGACAGGGGAGATTCCCCAGCATTTT
TRBD2	TRBV19	.	TRBJ2-5	CASSTQASGQETQYF	TGTGCCAGTAGTACCCAAGCTAGCGGCCAAGAGACCCAGTACTTC
.	TRBV7-2	few	TRBJ2-7	CASSLVVGGIGYEQYF	TGTGCCAGCAGCTTAGTAGTGGGCGGGATCGGCTACGAGCAGTACTTC
.	TRBV2	.	TRBJ2-3	CASSDVGGSTDTQYF	TGTGCCAGCAGTGACGTCGGCGGGAGCACAGATACGCAGTATTTT
.	TRBV9	.	TRBJ1-3	CASSVGVAGLGNTIYF	TGTGCCAGCAGCGTAGGGGTTGCGGGCCTTGGAAACACCATATATTTT
TRBD2	TRBV7-8	.	TRBJ2-1	CASSTAGGPRDNEQFF	TGTGCCAGCAGCACCGCGGGGGGTCCCCGGGACAATGAGCAGTTCTTC
.	TRBV12-3/TRBV12-4	.	TRBJ1-2	CASSIGGGYTF	TGTGCCAGCAGTATAGGCGGTGGCTACACCTTC
TRBD2	TRBV30	.	TRBJ2-7	CAWSAGGLKSYEQYF	TGTGCCTGGAGTGCGGGGGGTCTTAAATCCTACGAGCAGTACTTC
TRBD1	TRBV19	.	TRBJ2-7	CASSIVLSGTGAAYEQYF	TGTGCCAGTAGTATAGTCTTGTCGGGGACAGGGGCCGCCTACGAGCAGTACTTC
TRBD1	TRBV2	.	TRBJ2-5	CASSTGGRGETQYF	TGTGCCAGCAGCACAGGGGGGCGGGGAGAGACCCAGTACTTC
.	TRBV5-1	once	TRBJ1-4	CASSLTGGAQEKLFF	TGCGCCAGCAGCTTGACTGGGGGGGCGCAGGAAAAACTGTTTTTT
.	TRBV7-9	.	TRBJ1-6	CASSRQNSPLHF	TGTGCCAGCAGTAGACAGAATTCACCCCTCCACTTT
TRBD2	TRBV18	.	TRBJ2-5	CASSPGLAGAGETQYF	TGTGCCAGCTCGCCGGGACTAGCGGGAGCAGGAGAGACCCAGTACTTC
TRBD2	TRBV4-3	many	TRBJ2-3	CASSQDLGSLAAPTDTQYF	TGCGCCAGCAGCCAAGACTTAGGCTCACTAGCGGCCCCCACAGATACGCAGTATTTT
TRBD2	TRBV10-3	.	TRBJ2-3	CAIRTSGSPDTQYF	TGTGCCATCAGGACTAGCGGGAGTCCGGATACGCAGTATTTT
TRBD2	TRBV5-1	.	TRBJ2-7	CASSWRIGLAGGPMWPEQYF	TGCGCCAGCAGCTGGAGGATAGGACTAGCGGGAGGCCCAATGTGGCCCGAGCAGTACTTC
.	TRBV5-6	.	TRBJ1-5	CASSLPGNQPQHF	TGTGCCAGCAGCTTGCCCGGCAATCAGCCCCAGCATTTT
TRBD2	TRBV6-6	once	TRBJ2-3	CASSRWTSGRVTDTQYF	TGTGCCAGCAGTCGATGGACTAGCGGGAGGGTCACAGATACGCAGTATTTT
.	TRBV5-1	.	TRBJ2-7	CASSLESGMWYEQYF	TGCGCCAGCAGCTTGGAGTCAGGGATGTGGTACGAGCAGTACTTC
.	TRBV11-3	once	TRBJ2-1	CASSLGVAGGLGKQFF	TGTGCCAGCAGCTTAGGGGTAGCCGGAGGGCTCGGGAAGCAGTTCTTC
TRBD1	TRBV10-3	.	TRBJ1-1	CAISDGQGALFTEAFF	TGTGCCATCAGTGACGGGCAGGGGGCATTGTTCACTGAAGCTTTCTTT
TRBD1	TRBV3-1/TRBV3-2	.	TRBJ2-7	CASSQDRTGVAYEQYF	TGTGCCAGCAGCCAAGACCGGACAGGGGTGGCCTACGAGCAGTACTTC
.	TRBV7-3	.	TRBJ2-5	CASSLIVGQETQYF	TGTGCCAGCAGCTTAATAGTCGGCCAAGAGACCCAGTACTTC
TRBD2	TRBV10-3	.	TRBJ2-4	CAISERPSGRFDIQYF	TGTGCCATCAGTGAGCGGCCTAGCGGGAGGTTTGACATTCAGTACTTC
.	TRBV9	.	TRBJ2-1	CASSVDPQSGLYNEQFF	TGTGCCAGCAGCGTAGATCCCCAGTCGGGTCTGTACAATGAGCAGTTCTTC
TRBD2	TRBV5-4	.	TRBJ2-1	CASSQGLAKNNEQFF	TGTGCCAGCAGCCAGGGACTAGCCAAGAACAATGAGCAGTTCTTC
.	TRBV27	few	TRBJ1-1	CASSVRTENLNTEAFF	TGTGCCAGCAGTGTACGGACAGAAAACCTGAACACTGAAGCTTTCTTT
.	TRBV3-1/TRBV3-2	.	TRBJ1-5	CASSQGQAGASQHF	TGTGCCAGCAGCCAAGGACAGGCGGGTGCGTCCCAGCATTTT
.	TRBV27	.	TRBJ1-1	CASSFRELSTEAFF	TGTGCCAGCAGTTTCAGGGAATTGAGCACTGAAGCTTTCTTT
.	TRBV3-1/TRBV3-2	.	TRBJ2-1	CASSPGPTPRRRTGEQFF	TGTGCCAGCAGTCCTGGGCCAACTCCTCGGCGCAGAACAGGTGAGCAGTTCTTC
.	TRBV30	once	TRBJ1-1	CAWSPSGSTVEAFF	TGTGCCTGGAGCCCCTCGGGGTCGACGGTTGAAGCTTTCTTT